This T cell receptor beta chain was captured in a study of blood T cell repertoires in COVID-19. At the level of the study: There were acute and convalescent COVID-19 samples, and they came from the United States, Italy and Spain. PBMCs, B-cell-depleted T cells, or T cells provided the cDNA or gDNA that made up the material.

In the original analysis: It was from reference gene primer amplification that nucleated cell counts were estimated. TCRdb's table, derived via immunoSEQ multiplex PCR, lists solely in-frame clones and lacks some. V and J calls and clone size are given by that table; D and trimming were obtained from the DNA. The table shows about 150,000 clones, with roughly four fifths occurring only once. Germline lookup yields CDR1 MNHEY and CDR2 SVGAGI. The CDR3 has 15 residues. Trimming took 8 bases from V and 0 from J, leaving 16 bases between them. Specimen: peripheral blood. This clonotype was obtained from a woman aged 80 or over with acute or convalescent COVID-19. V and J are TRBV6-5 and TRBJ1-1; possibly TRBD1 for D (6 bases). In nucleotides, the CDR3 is TGTGCCAGCCGCCCGCCCCAGGGGCTGAACACTGAAGCTTTCTTT. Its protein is CASRPPQGLNTEAFF.